Detailed here is one T cell receptor beta chain. The sample is drawn from a study of cytomegalovirus exposure and HLA in healthy donors. A multiplex PCR was run with 60 Vbeta primers and 13 Jbeta primers. Generated by immunoSEQ multiplex PCR, the TCRdb table keeps only in-frame clones and is missing some. The repertoire holds 95,000 to 120,000 clones, with approximately 80% as singletons. The CDR3 contains 15 residues. In germline, CDR1 is SGHAT, CDR2 FQNNGV. V was cut by 4 bases and J by 1 base, with 13 bases left in between. The chain uses TRBV11-2 and TRBJ1-1; D may be TRBD1 (6 bases). The TCR sequence derives from a woman aged 25-40 years in good health and CMV-seropositive. The sequencing sample was made of PBMCs. The CDR3 coding sequence is TGTGCCAGCAGCTACGTACAGGGAACGAACACTGAAGCTTTCTTT. Translation: CASSYVQGTNTEAFF.